Following are 19 T cell receptor beta chains from one sample sequenced in a study of blood T cell repertoires in COVID-19 (dated by TCRdb to about 2020). The library was made by the immunoSEQ multiplex PCR assay. TCRdb limited this immuneACCESS table to in-frame rearrangements with V and J called. A share of clones is missing; checked studies link under half to unresolved V genes, and the rest is unexplained. Across this sample there are 150,000 to 200,000 clones, with around 87% seen only once. In total, the top ten clones hold around 2.5% of the sample. The material sequenced was peripheral blood. These receptor sequences come from a man aged 35 to 55 with active or convalescent COVID-19.

The rearrangement joins TRBV29-1 to TRBJ1-5; 8 bases are shared with TRBD1. The CDR3 consists of 13 residues. V lost 7 bases to trimming and J lost 3 bases; unmatched junction nucleotides: 5. Per the germline V gene, CDR1 is SQVTM and CDR2 is ANQGSEA. Here the CDR3 DNA reads TGCAGCGCTCAGGGGGCGAACAATCAGCCCCAGCATTTT. Its protein product is CSAQGANNQPQHF. The whole variable domain, filled in from reference TRBV29-1 and TRBJ1-5, reads SAVISQKPSRDICQRGTSLTIQCQVDSQVTMMFWYRQQPGQSLTLIATANQGSEATYESGFVIDKFPISRPNLTFSTLTVSNMSPEDSSIYLCSAQGANNQPQHFGDGTRLSIL.

V is TRBV6-5 and J is TRBJ2-3, with D unresolved. This CDR3 comprises 15 residues. Per germline, CDR1 MNHEY and CDR2 SVGAGI. V lost 0 bases and J 4 bases, leaving 11 bases between the germline ends. CDR3 sequence (DNA): TGTGCCAGCAGTTACTCGAGGAAAAAGTCAGATACGCAGTATTTT. It specifies CASSYSRKKSDTQYF.

The rearrangement uses TRBV4-1 and TRBJ1-4; no reliable D call. CDR1 is MGHRA, CDR2 YSYEKL, per germline. CDR3 length equals 15 residues. Trimming took off 4 bases at V and 0 bases at J, with 9 bases between the two ends. The CDR3 nucleotides are TGCGCCAGCAGCCTCACGCACACAACTAATGAAAAACTGTTTTTT. Protein: CASSLTHTTNEKLFF.

This clone appeared a single time. The chain carries TRBV10-2 and TRBJ1-5; 8 bases align to TRBD1. Trimming at V came to 2 bases and at J to 6 bases, leaving 3 bases not matched to a gene. The V gene's germline CDR1 is WSHSY and CDR2 SAAADI. This CDR3 is built from 14 residues. This CDR3 reads CASSEAGGGQPQHF. As DNA, the CDR3 is TGCGCCAGCAGTGAGGCAGGGGGCGGTCAGCCCCAGCATTTT.

A few counts support this clone. The chain uses TRBV30 and TRBJ1-6; 8 bases are a match to TRBD1. The V segment lost 5 bases and the J segment 10 bases; nucleotides outside the gene matches: 4. Germline V gene sequence: CDR1 GTSNPN, CDR2 SVGIG (reference sequence). This CDR3 region has 12 residues. The CDR3 DNA reads TGTGCCTGGGGACAGGGAAGCTCACCCCTCCACTTT. Translated, it gives CAWGQGSSPLHF.

The genes are TRBV3-1 (or the pseudogene TRBV3-2) and TRBJ2-1; 9 bases map to TRBD1. With 5 bases clipped from V and 8 bases from J, the junction kept 13 bases outside the gene matches. Per the germline V gene, CDR1 is LGHDT and CDR2 is YNNKEL (reference sequence). There are 16 residues in the CDR3. The CDR3 DNA follows: TGTGCCAGCAGCTACACCGGGACAGGGTTGAAAGATGAGCAGTTCTTC. It is translated as CASSYTGTGLKDEQFF.

The rearrangement links TRBV7-3 to TRBJ2-3, with 13 bases that match TRBD2. J gave up 3 bases and V 3 bases, and 0 bases lay outside the gene matches. This CDR3 region has 15 residues. Looked up from germline, CDR1 is SGHTA and CDR2 is FQGTGA. The CDR3 sequence: CASSLGLAGTDTQYF. CDR3 coding DNA: TGTGCCAGCAGCTTGGGACTAGCGGGAACAGATACGCAGTATTTT.

The chain employs TRBV5-1 and TRBJ2-3, with 8 bases identical to TRBD1. The germline V gene has CDR1 SGHRS and CDR2 YFSETQ. After removal of 4 bases from V and 0 bases from J, the junction contained 7 bases not matched to a gene. The CDR3 runs 16 residues. CDR3 in amino acids: CASSAAGTGSTDTQYF. The CDR3 DNA reads as TGCGCCAGCAGCGCTGCCGGGACAGGTAGCACAGATACGCAGTATTTT.

The chain combines TRBV19 with TRBJ1-3; D gene unclear. This CDR3 spans 16 amino acids. Germline CDR1 reads LNHDA; CDR2 reads SQIVND (reference sequence). V was shortened by 7 bases and J by 0 bases, with 16 bases between the two germline ends. As DNA, the CDR3 is TGTGCCAGTACCCCGGTCGGAGGGAGCTCTGGAAACACCATATATTTT. It is translated as CASTPVGGSSGNTIYF.

The chain couples TRBV7-9 to TRBJ1-2; D not certain. The CDR3 is 14 residues long. Germline-derived CDR1 and CDR2 are SEHNR and FQNEAQ (reference sequence). V was pared by 5 bases and J by 5 bases, with 15 bases between. The CDR3 sequence is CASSQVPSPYGYTF. The CDR3 region has the DNA TGTGCCAGCAGCCAGGTCCCGAGCCCTTATGGCTACACCTTC.

V and J are TRBV6-2 or TRBV6-3 and TRBJ1-2; TRBD1 matches 7 bases. This CDR3 contains 14 residues. The V gene's germline CDR1 is MNHEY and CDR2 SVGEGT. Germline trimming cut 5 bases from V and 6 bases from J; bases unmatched to any gene: 9. The CDR3 bases are TGTGCCAGCAGTCCCGCCGGGACAGCGGATGGCTACACCTTC. This sequence encodes CASSPAGTADGYTF.

This chain uses TRBV9 with TRBJ2-7, with unresolved D. V was shortened by 4 bases and J by 2 bases, with 16 bases between the two germline ends. Germline V CDR1 and CDR2: SGDLS, YYNGEE. The CDR3 loop spans 15 amino acids. CDR3 DNA sequence: TGTGCCAGCAGCCTAGGACCGGAGATAACCTACGAGCAGTACTTC. This encodes CASSLGPEITYEQYF.

This clone was detected only once. V and J are TRBV6-5 and TRBJ1-2; no clear D. Germline-derived CDR1 and CDR2 are MNHEY and SVGAGI. Trimming shortened V by 5 bases and J by 8 bases, and 15 bases separated the two germline ends. The length of the CDR3 is 13 residues. CDR3 in amino acids: CASSPGSGVGYTF. CDR3 sequence (DNA): TGTGCCAGCAGTCCGGGAAGCGGTGTAGGCTACACCTTC.

CDR3 DNA sequence: TGTGCCAGCAGTTACTCGACAGGGAGCACAGATACGCAGTATTTT. Amino acid sequence: CASSYSTGSTDTQYF. This chain uses TRBV6-5 with TRBJ2-3; 7 bases are shared with TRBD1. J gave up 0 bases and V 0 bases, and 0 bases lay outside the gene matches. The CDR3 totals 15 residues. The germline CDR1 and CDR2 sequences are MNHEY and SVGAGI.

This chain connects TRBV9 to TRBJ2-3; the D gene is possibly TRBD1 (6 bases). The V end was cut by 4 bases, the J end by 9 bases, with 12 bases between. Germline V gene sequence: CDR1 SGDLS, CDR2 YYNGEE. This CDR3 contains 12 residues. CDR3 in amino acids: CASSPGQGTQYF. CDR3 sequence (DNA): TGTGCCAGCAGCCCCGGGCAGGGGACGCAGTATTTT.

The chain links TRBV19 to TRBJ1-4; D gene unclear. The CDR3 totals 13 residues. The germline V and J ends were trimmed by 5 bases and 7 bases, with 11 bases remaining between them. Germline loops: CDR1 LNHDA, CDR2 SQIVND (reference sequence). The CDR3 DNA follows: TGTGCCAGTAGTCCCCCCGAGGCTGAAAAACTGTTTTTT. Residues: CASSPPEAEKLFF.

The chain joins TRBV4-2 to TRBJ1-1, with TRBD1 matching over 9 bases. This CDR3 is 15 amino acids long. V shed 4 bases and J 4 bases; nucleotides not matched to a gene: 7. The germline V gene encodes CDR1 LGHNA and CDR2 YNFKEQ. The CDR3 nucleotides read TGTGCCAGCAGCCGACGACAGGGGGGGCTCACTGAAGCTTTCTTT. This codes for CASSRRQGGLTEAFF.

The V call is TRBV5-3, the J call TRBJ2-7; TRBD1 matches at 7 bases. TRBV5-3 is sorted into the ORF group, with uncertain function. The CDR3 extends over 15 amino acids. Trimming cost V 1 base and J 4 bases; bases outside gene matches: 8. The CDR3, as DNA: TGTGCCAGAAGCTTGAGGGGGCGCTGTACGTACGAGCAGTACTTC. Its protein is CARSLRGRCTYEQYF.

V and J are TRBV2 and TRBJ1-1, with no clear D. Trimming cost V 1 base and J 10 bases, with 7 bases left between them. The CDR3 runs to 11 residues. Germline assignment: CDR1 SNHLY and CDR2 FYNNEI. The CDR3 is CASSEVAGAFF. The CDR3 coding sequence is TGTGCCAGCAGTGAAGTCGCAGGAGCTTTCTTT.